Following are 13 T cell receptor beta chains from one sample sequenced in a study of OX40 agonist ivuxolimab in advanced cancers. The protocol was immunoSEQ multiplex PCR, while the TCRdb copy is restricted to in-frame clones and leaves out a portion. Seen here are more than 80,000 clones, 85% to 95% observed once, and the top ten hold 0.26%. This sample comprised CD4+ or CD8+ T cells sorted from blood, obtained in a trial of the OX40 agonist ivuxolimab. These receptors were obtained from an adult with an advanced solid tumor such as melanoma, head and neck, liver or kidney cancer.

The rearrangement joins TRBV6-4 to TRBJ2-2; maybe TRBD2 (7 bases). The CDR3 runs 16 residues. The germline gives CDR1 MRHNA, CDR2 SNTAGT. Trimming stripped 8 bases from V and 7 bases from J, with 23 bases between. CDR3 region: CASVWVAGAPVGELFF. CDR3 nucleotide sequence: TGTGCCAGCGTCTGGGTGGCGGGGGCTCCTGTCGGGGAGCTGTTTTTT.

The chain has TRBV7-6 and TRBJ1-2, with D perhaps TRBD1 (5 bases). The V gene lost 3 bases and the J gene lost 5 bases, with 19 bases spanning the gap. The CDR3 has 16 residues. Germline V lookup: CDR1 SGHVS, CDR2 FNYEAQ. The CDR3: CASSLGTGTEPYGYTF. CDR3 nucleotide sequence: TGTGCCAGCAGCTTGGGCACCGGGACGGAGCCTTATGGCTACACCTTC.

The chain employs TRBV15 and TRBJ2-1; a weak D match, TRBD2 (6 bases). CDR3 length equals 17 residues. The germline V and J ends were trimmed by 0 bases and 0 bases, with 12 bases remaining between them. CDR1 LNHNV and CDR2 YYDKDF come from the germline V gene (reference sequence). CDR3 nucleotide sequence: TGTGCCACCAGCAGAGAATCAGCGGGCAGCTCCTACAATGAGCAGTTCTTC. It translates to CATSRESAGSSYNEQFF.

This chain connects TRBV29-1 to TRBJ2-3; D not resolved. The V end lost 7 bases, the J end lost 4 bases, and 9 bases lay between the germline ends. The CDR3 runs 11 residues. The V gene's germline CDR1 is SQVTM and CDR2 ANQGSEA. CDR3: CSAGRADTQYF. The CDR3 nucleotides read TGCAGCGCCGGGCGAGCAGATACGCAGTATTTT.

This chain connects TRBV6-1 to TRBJ2-3, with D uncertain. CDR1 and CDR2 from the germline V gene are MNHNS and SASEGT. Trimming stripped 3 bases from V and 6 bases from J, with 10 bases between. The CDR3 runs to 13 residues. The CDR3 DNA reads TGTGCCAGCAGTGATAAGTTGCGGGATACGCAGTATTTT. Its translation: CASSDKLRDTQYF.

The V and J genes are TRBV2 and TRBJ2-3; 12 bases agree with TRBD2. The germline V gene has CDR1 SNHLY and CDR2 FYNNEI. Trimming at V came to 7 bases and at J to 5 bases, leaving 16 bases not matched to a gene. This CDR3 is built from 18 residues. The CDR3 nucleotides are TGTGCCAGCAATGATGGCGGACTAGCGGGGAACGGGAAAGATACGCAGTATTTT. Its protein product is CASNDGGLAGNGKDTQYF.

This chain joins TRBV4-1 and TRBJ2-1, with 11 positions matching TRBD2. This CDR3 is built from 17 residues. The V segment lost 0 bases and the J segment 4 bases; nucleotides outside the gene matches: 5. Germline-derived CDR1 and CDR2 are MGHRA and YSYEKL. Here the CDR3 reads CASSQDRASGGYNEQFF. In nucleotides, the CDR3 is TGCGCCAGCAGCCAAGATAGGGCTAGCGGGGGGTACAATGAGCAGTTCTTC.

The chain joins TRBV5-1 to TRBJ1-1; D ambiguous. CDR3 length: 13 residues. The germline CDR1 and CDR2 sequences are SGHRS and YFSETQ. With 0 bases removed from V and 11 bases from J, the gap between germline ends came to 14 bases. This CDR3 is CASSLVGGQVAFF. The CDR3 DNA reads TGCGCCAGCAGCTTGGTTGGTGGCCAGGTGGCTTTCTTT.

V and J are TRBV19 and TRBJ1-6; D is possibly TRBD1 (5 bases). The CDR3 has 13 amino acids. Germline V lookup: CDR1 LNHDA, CDR2 SQIVND (reference sequence). The V gene lost 4 bases and the J gene lost 7 bases, with 8 bases spanning the gap. DNA for the CDR3: TGTGCCAGTAGTAGAACAGGCAATTCACCCCTCCACTTT. Encoded protein: CASSRTGNSPLHF.

This chain uses TRBV7-2 with TRBJ2-3; weak D call: TRBD2 (7 bases). V lost 2 bases, J lost 9 bases, and 21 bases lay in between. CDR1 and CDR2 (germline): SGHTA, FQGNSA. The CDR3 runs 16 residues. The CDR3 DNA sequence: TGTGCCAGCAGCTTAAGGGTGGGTGCGGGGGCCCGAACGCAGTATTTT. Translated, it gives CASSLRVGAGARTQYF. Variable domain in full (rest from reference TRBV7-2 and TRBJ2-3): GAGVSQSPSNKVTEKGKDVELRCDPISGHTALYWYRQSLGQGLEFLIYFQGNSAPDKSGLPSDRFSAERTGGSVSTLTIQRTQQEDSAVYLCASSLRVGAGARTQYFGPGTRLTVL.

The chain links TRBV6-1 to TRBJ2-3; 10 bases agree with TRBD2. Germline V gives CDR1 MNHNS, CDR2 SASEGT. V dropped 4 bases and J dropped 4; count of bases not matched to a gene: 2. The CDR3 consists of 14 residues. The CDR3 bases are TGTGCCAGCAGTGTAGGGACTAGCGCAGATACGCAGTATTTT. It encodes CASSVGTSADTQYF.

The chain is built from TRBV28 and TRBJ1-5; D remains ambiguous. The CDR3 has 13 residues. Germline V lookup: CDR1 MDHEN, CDR2 SYDVKM. V gave up 9 bases and J gave up 5 bases, with 14 bases separating them. CDR3 sequence reads: CASTRTSDQPQHF. For the CDR3, the DNA is TGTGCCAGTACCCGTACGTCAGATCAGCCCCAGCATTTT.

On this clone: Sequence at one end of the junction differs from germline and may be a read error. The chain uses TRBV28 and TRBJ2-7, with 7 bases fitting TRBD1. Germline values: CDR1 MDHEN, CDR2 SYDVKM. CDR3 size: 18 residues. The CDR3, as DNA: TGTGTCAGCAGTTTCTTGGTATACAGACAGGGTAAGACCTACGAGCAGTACTTC. Its protein is CVSSFLVYRQGKTYEQYF.